This T cell receptor beta chain was recorded in a study of post-analysis software for immune sequencing data. About the research overall: Relapsing-remitting, secondary progressive and progressive-relapsing forms of multiple sclerosis all featured among disease courses.

The study, taken as a whole, reports: People with multiple sclerosis had a significantly lower normalized Chao1 diversity than controls did.

This clonotype was counted only a few times. Its antigen is unidentified. Every TCR beta cDNA library bore unique molecular identifiers. TCRdb analysed the PCR reads with MiXCR anew, one entry per CDR3 protein. The profile shows about 460,000 distinct CDR3 sequences, around 40% of them singletons. The sequence was obtained from a girl aged 10 to 17 with multiple sclerosis. Sequencing was performed on blood.

CDR3 loop: CASSDGDYGYTF. The CDR3 DNA reads TGTGCCAGCAGCGACGGGGACTATGGCTACACCTTC. V gene TRBV6-4 combines with J gene TRBJ1-2; D is ambiguous. CDR1 and CDR2 from the germline V gene are MRHNA and SNTAGT. This CDR3 contains 12 residues. V lost 6 bases to trimming and J lost 3 bases, with 8 bases between them.